This TCR beta chain was sequenced for a study of blood T cells in healthy people across ages. Whole-study context: Through template switching, about one barcoded beta molecule was captured per two T cells, as measured in model experiments.

Germline CDR1 is DFQATT and CDR2 is SNEGSKA (reference sequence). Trimming removed 5 bases from V and 11 bases from J, with 18 bases in between. The CDR3 runs to 12 residues. Study-wide results and limits: Diversity of TCR beta per million T cells declined in a roughly linear way with age.

This clonotype was seen only a few times. What it binds is not known. The second PCR ran 7 to 11 cycles with a sample-barcoded 5' primer and J-beta primers. Tags on each cDNA molecule came from a template-switch adaptor with 12 random nucleotides. TCRdb analysed the 5' RACE reads with MiXCR anew, one entry per CDR3 protein. Here the sample spans 600,000 to 800,000 distinct CDR3 sequences, roughly half being singletons. The sample consisted of blood. The receptor's source is a woman of 80 years or more in good health. This chain joins TRBV20-1 and TRBJ1-1; no clear D gene. The CDR3, as DNA: TGCAGTGCTCCCGAGCGTACCCGGCGCGCTTTCTTT. Amino acid sequence: CSAPERTRRAFF.